The rows below give T cell receptor beta chains drawn from one sample of a study of T cell repertoires in cytomegalovirus infection. No cognate antigen is known for these TCRs. TCRdb called the reads again in MiXCR, with one record for every CDR3 protein. The sample shows 100,000 to 150,000 distinct CDR3 sequences, 20% to 30% of them seen only once. Sample: PBMCs, sequenced either directly or after in vitro stimulation (not recorded which). These receptors came from a human donor in good health (CMV status not recorded). Some clones in this sample may be carry-over from other donors' samples. The CDR3 runs from the conserved cysteine through the conserved F or W. The order of the fields is V gene, J gene, CDR3 protein.

>TRBV7-2|TRBJ2-1
CASSSDRGLFKNEQFF
>TRBV4-2|TRBJ2-1
CASGLGLAVNNEQFF
>TRBV30|TRBJ2-4
CAWSLKDSQYF
>TRBV6-2/TRBV6-3|TRBJ1-6
CASSGQSRNSPLHF
>TRBV12-3/TRBV12-4|TRBJ2-2
CASSRTGSGELFF
>TRBV7-9|TRBJ1-6
CASSSTDRGISPLHF
>TRBV19|TRBJ2-1
CASSEPGLAGFEQFF
>TRBV11-2|TRBJ2-2
CASSPGYRLVRNTGELFF
>TRBV7-2|TRBJ2-3
CASSLAPLSTDTQYF
>TRBV19|TRBJ1-5
CASSFIGAGNQPQHF
>TRBV2|TRBJ1-4
CASSPPTATRRELFF
>TRBV7-2|TRBJ1-1
CASRLQGAVNTEAFF
>TRBV7-2|TRBJ1-3
CASSLESGNTIYF
>TRBV2|TRBJ2-2
CASNPGPYTGELFF
>TRBV4-1|TRBJ2-1
CASSQEDLGRNNEQFF
>TRBV7-9|TRBJ2-1
CASSPLRDRSTNEQFF
>TRBV5-1|TRBJ2-5
CASSSGTWTEETQYF
>TRBV5-1|TRBJ1-1
CASSEQSNTEAFF
>TRBV6-2/TRBV6-3|TRBJ1-1
CASRLTGAPGEAFF
>TRBV20-1|TRBJ2-1
CSARKGGGSRGNEQFF
>TRBV5-1|TRBJ2-1
CASSLDAEYNEQFF
>TRBV4-3|TRBJ2-1
CASSQVGGSYNEQFF
>TRBV6-5|TRBJ2-7
CASSYSGTGTGAYEQYF
>TRBV27|TRBJ2-7
CASRGWGEGSYEQYF
>TRBV4-1|TRBJ1-6
CASSQDAGRLNSPLHF
>TRBV7-2|TRBJ2-1
CASSSGLAGDEQFF
>TRBV19|TRBJ1-2
CASSIDRSREGYTF
>TRBV7-2|TRBJ1-3
CASSSTGGAYRNTIYF
>TRBV7-2|TRBJ1-2
CASSTRNYGYTF
>TRBV12-3/TRBV12-4|TRBJ1-1
CASRGRGLLTEAFF
>TRBV11-3|TRBJ2-5
CASSSRKSGQETQYF
>TRBV7-2|TRBJ2-5
CASSSALAGGRETQYF
>TRBV5-4|TRBJ2-3
CASSFAGSGTDTQYF
>TRBV6-1|TRBJ1-1
CASRRNTEAFF
>TRBV7-6|TRBJ1-4
CASSPRGGLGNEKLFF
>TRBV7-6|TRBJ1-6
CASSFNSGQGNSPLHF
>TRBV5-1|TRBJ2-1
CASSFSLGTSGNYNEQFF
>TRBV12-3/TRBV12-4|TRBJ1-1
CASTTPALPMNTEAFF
>TRBV7-9|TRBJ2-5
CASSFLRVQETQYF
>TRBV18|TRBJ2-7
CASSPTGGGEQYF
>TRBV7-2|TRBJ2-7
CATRRTSGTYEQYF
>TRBV7-2|TRBJ1-1
CASSLSGQGRYAFF
>TRBV11-1|TRBJ1-4
CASSLAVSSTNEKLFF
>TRBV5-1|TRBJ2-7
CASSRRGQGSEQYF
>TRBV9|TRBJ2-1
CASSVGDRGYNEQFF